The TCR beta chain under discussion was sequenced for a study of PD-1 blockade in classical Hodgkin lymphoma. All patients relapsed after autologous stem cell transplantation, and brentuximab vedotin exposure varied. In germline, CDR1 is SNHLY, CDR2 FYNNEI. V was cut by 7 bases and J by 2 bases, with 11 bases left in between. The CDR3 is 13 amino acids. The method was immunoSEQ multiplex PCR; TCRdb's version includes in-frame clones alone and lacks a portion of them. The table lists more than 25,000 clones, 60% to 80% of them singletons. By sample fraction, this clone is medium-sized (0.01 to 0.1%). The sample holds other DNA sequences that translate to the same CDR3.

The genes are TRBV2 and TRBJ1-1; a weak D match, TRBD1 (6 bases). This sequence was found in a human donor with classical Hodgkin lymphoma. Specimen: peripheral blood mononuclear cells (PBMCs), collected before the second cycle of nivolumab. CDR3 nucleotide sequence: TGTGCCAGCACGGGGGGGCCTAACACTGAAGCTTTCTTT. Its protein is CASTGGPNTEAFF.